This T cell receptor beta chain came from a study of blood T cell repertoires in COVID-19. Study summary: COVID-19 samples collected from the United States, Italy and Spain covered acute and convalescent phases.

Per the study methods: Estimates of nucleated cell counts were drawn from the amplification of reference gene primers. Measured with immunoSEQ multiplex PCR; TCRdb has only the in-frame clones, and not every one. D and trimming were read from the DNA, whereas the V and J calls and clone size are those reported in that table. Among almost 400,000 clones, roughly 90% were seen once, and the ten largest hold over 0.9%. Cohort assignment relied on participant-reported clinical history. The germline V gene encodes CDR1 SGHRS and CDR2 YFSETQ. The CDR3 extends over 14 amino acids. A note on this clone: A junction end diverges from the germline sequence, so it may reflect a read error.

The TCR originated in a woman in her twenties or thirties with acute COVID-19. Sequencing was performed on PBMCs or T cells enriched from blood (not recorded which). The V and J genes are TRBV5-1 and TRBJ1-1; TRBD1 matches at 8 bases. The CDR3 protein is CASRPRGPNPEAFF. For the CDR3, the DNA is TGCGCCAGCAGACCCAGGGGGCCGAACCCTGAAGCTTTCTTT.